One TCR beta chain is described in this entry. Its target antigen remains unknown. Per-base quality was not reported, and no clone a single base away is much larger than it. Libraries were made using the immunoSEQ multiplex PCR assay. TCRdb mirrors the immuneACCESS table, restricted to in-frame sequences. Some clones are absent from its copies; in checked studies, under half trace to an unresolved V gene, and the reason for the others is unknown. The sample table records about 220,000 clones; 90% to 95% of these occur just once. Over 1.2% of the sample is taken by the ten largest. The data stem from a study of control samples from healthy donors and cancer patients (dated by TCRdb to the early 2020s). Deletion took 6 bases off V and 3 bases off J, with a span of 14 bases between the germline ends. The CDR3 runs 13 amino acids, cysteine and phenylalanine included. The CDR3 DNA has 39 bases and is translated from base 1. According to the germline V gene, CDR1 reads SQVTM and CDR2 reads ANQGSEA.

The chain couples TRBV29-1 to TRBJ1-1; perhaps TRBD1 is the D gene, with 5 bases matching. This receptor was obtained from a man aged 45-65 years in good health. Sample: blood. This receptor carries the CDR3 CSVAKGRDTEAFF. The DNA is as follows: TGCAGCGTAGCCAAGGGGCGAGACACTGAAGCTTTCTTT.